Each of the 15 T cell receptor beta chains below was sequenced from the same sample in a study of shared clonotypes between healthy human individuals. The protocol was immunoSEQ multiplex PCR, while the TCRdb copy is restricted to in-frame clones and leaves out a portion. The sample holds over 850,000 clones, 70% to 80% seen once. The material sequenced was memory CD4+ T cells from PBMCs. Subset indicated: CD45RA-negative fraction. These receptors came from a man aged 18 to 29 in good health. Some clones in this sample may be carry-over from other donors' samples.

The chain employs TRBV5-1 and TRBJ2-2; no clear D. This CDR3 spans 14 amino acids. CDR1 and CDR2 (germline): SGHRS, YFSETQ. Trimming left V 5 bases short and J 5 bases short, with 13 bases between. The CDR3 nucleotides read TGCGCCAGCAGGTTGATATTTAGTACCGGGGAGCTGTTTTTT. Its protein is CASRLIFSTGELFF.

This rearrangement joins TRBV27 to TRBJ1-1; D remains unclear. The V and J ends lost 3 bases and 0 bases respectively, with 11 bases between them. CDR1 is MNHEY and CDR2 is SMNVEV in the germline V gene (reference sequence). This CDR3 has 15 residues. The CDR3 sequence: CASSFRAVLNTEAFF. The CDR3 DNA reads as TGTGCCAGCAGTTTTAGGGCAGTTTTGAACACTGAAGCTTTCTTT.

The J gene is TRBJ2-2, the V gene TRBV7-8; D call uncertain. This CDR3 spans 12 amino acids. CDR1 and CDR2 (germline): SGHVS, FQNEAQ. Trimming removed 5 bases at V and 6 bases at J, with 7 bases between. The CDR3 DNA sequence: TGTGCCAGCAGCCCCGAAGCCGGGGAGCTGTTTTTT. It translates to CASSPEAGELFF.

The chain combines TRBV18 with TRBJ2-7; D may be TRBD1 (6 bases). Germline-derived CDR1 and CDR2 are KGHSH and LQKENI. The germline V and J ends were trimmed by 2 bases and 0 bases, with 11 bases remaining between them. This CDR3 is built from 15 residues. Here the CDR3 reads CASSPRQVSSYEQYF. As DNA, the CDR3 is TGTGCCAGCTCACCAAGACAGGTGAGCTCCTACGAGCAGTACTTC.

This clone has just one count. A single base separates this from a much larger clone, so it may be a read error. Additional DNA sequences in this sample encode the identical CDR3. The V call is TRBV19, the J call TRBJ1-5, with D hard to call. Germline values: CDR1 LNHDA, CDR2 SQIVND (reference sequence). The CDR3 is 17 residues long. The CDR3 DNA follows: TGCGCCAGTAGTATCCCGACCCGCGGGGTAGGCAATCAGCCCCAGCATTTT. This gives the protein CASSIPTRGVGNQPQHF.

As for this clone: One end of the junction does not line up with germline, which may come from a read error. The rearrangement uses TRBV11-2 and TRBJ2-7; 7 bases agree with TRBD2. The CDR3 is 15 amino acids. Germline V gives CDR1 SGHAT, CDR2 FQNNGV. CDR3 nucleotide sequence: TGTGCCAGCAGCTTAGATCGGGGAGGGTCCTCCGAGCAGTACTTC. The encoded protein is CASSLDRGGSSEQYF.

The V gene is TRBV9, the J gene TRBJ2-5, with D hard to call. V was clipped by 0 bases and J by 5 bases, with 11 bases between them. Germline assignment: CDR1 SGDLS and CDR2 YYNGEE. The CDR3 has 14 residues. CDR3 sequence (DNA): TGTGCCAGCAGCGTAGCGTGGGAAAGGGAGACCCAGTACTTC. Translation: CASSVAWERETQYF.

This rearrangement joins TRBV29-1 to TRBJ2-5; D assignment may be TRBD1 or TRBD2 (5 bases each). V lost 2 bases and J 5 bases, leaving 9 bases between the germline ends. The CDR3 spans 12 residues. Germline values: CDR1 SQVTM, CDR2 ANQGSEA. The CDR3 region is CSVEQGAETQYF. CDR3 DNA: TGCAGCGTTGAACAGGGAGCCGAGACCCAGTACTTC. Full variable domain (rest looked up from reference TRBV29-1 and TRBJ2-5): SAVISQKPSRDICQRGTSLTIQCQVDSQVTMMFWYRQQPGQSLTLIATANQGSEATYESGFVIDKFPISRPNLTFSTLTVSNMSPEDSSIYLCSVEQGAETQYFGPGTRLLVL.

This clone was seen only once. V usage is TRBV7-2 and J usage is TRBJ2-7, with D uncertain. The CDR3 runs to 12 residues. V dropped 4 bases and J dropped 4 bases, with 8 bases sitting between them. Germline V gene sequence: CDR1 SGHTA, CDR2 FQGNSA. CDR3 in DNA: TGTGCCAGCAGCTCCTATTCTTACGAGCAGTACTTC. Its translation: CASSSYSYEQYF.

The rearrangement uses TRBV4-3 and TRBJ1-2; D not certain. The CDR3 runs to 15 residues. V was shortened by 0 bases and J by 2 bases, with 10 bases between the two germline ends. Germline lookup yields CDR1 LGHNA and CDR2 YSLEER. Written as DNA, the CDR3 is TGCGCCAGCAGCCAAGATCGAGGAAGGAACTATGGCTACACCTTC. Protein sequence: CASSQDRGRNYGYTF.

This chain connects TRBV13 to TRBJ2-1; 11 bases are a match to TRBD2. The length of the CDR3 is 18 residues. Germline loops: CDR1 PRHDT, CDR2 FYEKMQ (reference sequence). V was clipped by 5 bases and J by 4 bases; unmatched bases: 13. The CDR3 bases are TGTGCCAGCAGCCACGGGACTAGCGGCGCACAATTATACAATGAGCAGTTCTTC. Encoded protein: CASSHGTSGAQLYNEQFF.

The chain carries TRBV30 and TRBJ2-5, with TRBD2 as a possible D gene (6 bases). Germline-derived CDR1 and CDR2 are GTSNPN and SVGIG (reference sequence). V lost 1 base and J 1 base, leaving 10 bases between the germline ends. CDR3 size: 14 residues. For the CDR3, the DNA is TGTGCCTGGAGTGGTGTGGGGGGCCAAGAGACCCAGTACTTC. Translating gives CAWSGVGGQETQYF.

The V and J genes are TRBV29-1 and TRBJ1-1; a weak D match, TRBD1 (5 bases). The CDR3 has 11 amino acids. Germline V CDR1 and CDR2: SQVTM, ANQGSEA. V lost 4 bases and J lost 8, with 11 bases in between. The CDR3 DNA reads as TGCAGCGTTGTGGGCCAGGGAGAAGCTTTCTTT. It is translated as CSVVGQGEAFF. Looking up the rest from reference TRBV29-1 and TRBJ1-1 gives the full variable domain: SAVISQKPSRDICQRGTSLTIQCQVDSQVTMMFWYRQQPGQSLTLIATANQGSEATYESGFVIDKFPISRPNLTFSTLTVSNMSPEDSSIYLCSVVGQGEAFFGQGTRLTVV.

The chain carries TRBV5-1 and TRBJ2-7, with 7 bases aligning to TRBD2. The CDR3 has 14 amino acids. CDR1 and CDR2 (germline): SGHRS, YFSETQ. V lost 5 bases and J lost 0; bases outside the gene matches: 5. Here the CDR3 DNA reads TGCGCCAGCAGGTCACTAGCGAACTCCTACGAGCAGTACTTC. Encoded protein: CASRSLANSYEQYF.

The rearrangement uses TRBV5-1 and TRBJ2-5, with TRBD1 matching 7 bases. Trimming took 6 bases from V and 5 from J; bases not matched to a gene: 19. The CDR3 extends over 17 amino acids. The germline gives CDR1 SGHRS, CDR2 YFSETQ. The CDR3 protein is CASTRSGAQGVGETQYF. The CDR3 DNA sequence: TGCGCCAGCACCCGCTCAGGGGCGCAGGGGGTAGGTGAGACCCAGTACTTC.